This record looks at one T cell receptor beta chain sequence and its context. Its antigen is undetermined. The data derive from a study of cytomegalovirus exposure and HLA in healthy donors. CDR3 length: 13 amino acids. V gave up 2 bases and J gave up 9 bases, with 14 bases separating them. Germline CDR1 GTSNPN, CDR2 SVGIG (reference sequence). Vbeta (60) and Jbeta (13) primers were used in the PCR. Sequencing was performed with immunoSEQ multiplex PCR; in TCRdb, only in-frame clones are kept and a portion is missing. The sample table includes approximately 120,000 clones. General study results and limits: According to a later analysis, donors in an Asian-associated ancestry cluster reportedly had fewer N-insertions than the approximately 730-donor mean. In vitro confirmation showed three CMV-associated chains to be CMV antigen specific.

Sequences were obtained from PBMCs. The chain joins TRBV30 to TRBJ1-5, with a possible D match to TRBD1 (5 bases). The clonotype was recovered from a young man in good health and CMV-seronegative. In DNA form, the CDR3 reads TGTGCCTGGAGTATGGACAATTCCAGGCCCCAGCATTTT. It codes for CAWSMDNSRPQHF.